This TCR beta chain stems from a study of human T cells and chemical hapten exposure. Turning to the study itself: Sensitizing treatment utilized 2% DPC over an approximately 2 cm by approximately 2 cm portion of upper inner arm skin.

CDR1 is DFQATT and CDR2 is SNEGSKA in the germline V gene (reference sequence). Trimming left V 0 bases short and J 11 bases short, with 19 bases between. This CDR3 region has 14 residues. The time point is: pre-sensitization, week 0. The treatment: therapeutic diphenylcyclopropenone sensitization with weekly scalp DPC. A single record per CDR3 protein comes from TCRdb applying MiXCR to the RACE reads. The table lists 50,000 to 65,000 distinct CDR3 sequences, approximately 11% of them singletons. The sequence came from a middle-aged woman with alopecia areata. Some clones in this sample may be carry-over from other donors' samples. Sequences were derived from whole blood, sampled in connection with sensitization to the hapten diphenylcyclopropenone (DPC). The chain is built from TRBV20-1 and TRBJ1-1, with no clear D. The CDR3 nucleotides are TGCAGTGCTAGAGACCCGGGCCTGGGCCTCATGGCTTTCTTT. This gives the protein CSARDPGLGLMAFF.